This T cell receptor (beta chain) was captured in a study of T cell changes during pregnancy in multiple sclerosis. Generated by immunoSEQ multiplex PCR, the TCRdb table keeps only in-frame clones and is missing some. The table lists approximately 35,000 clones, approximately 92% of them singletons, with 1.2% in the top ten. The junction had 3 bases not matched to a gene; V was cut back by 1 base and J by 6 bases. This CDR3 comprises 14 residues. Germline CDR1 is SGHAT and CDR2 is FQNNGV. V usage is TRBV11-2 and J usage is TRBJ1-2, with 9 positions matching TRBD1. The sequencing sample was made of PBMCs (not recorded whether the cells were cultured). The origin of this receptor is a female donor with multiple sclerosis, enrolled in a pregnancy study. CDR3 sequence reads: CASSLAQGADGYTF. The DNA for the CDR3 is TGTGCCAGCAGCTTAGCACAGGGGGCAGATGGCTACACCTTC.